This TCR beta chain originates from a study of blood T cells in healthy people across ages. Per sample, no less than 5 micrograms of total RNA were extracted. Next came a second PCR, run for about 6 to 11 cycles, which used a sample-barcoded 5' primer along with a J-beta primer mix. Every single cDNA molecule received a tag from a template-switch adaptor with 12 random nucleotides. At least 3 million CDR3-containing paired-end reads were obtained per sample. TCRdb reprocessed the 5' RACE reads via MiXCR and lists one record per CDR3 protein. This sample carries about 800,000 distinct CDR3 sequences, just under 25% of them seen once, and the ten largest clones take under 4.5%. Another study also made use of these data, one on T cells of mothers and their children. This second study says: Each 15 ul cDNA reaction used roughly 1.6 ug RNA; all RNA was used.

The sequenced material came from blood. The TCR comes from a boy between 5 and 17 years old in good health.

In DNA, the CDR3 is TGTGCCAGCAGTTTAAACGAGGGCACACTCCTCCACTTT. It is translated as CASSLNEGTLLHF. The V call is TRBV12-3 or TRBV12-4, the J call TRBJ1-6, with D uncertain. Trimming left V 2 bases short and J 15 bases short, with 14 bases between. CDR3 length: 13 residues.